The source of this T cell receptor (beta chain) is a study of CD8 T cells in ankylosing spondylitis. TCRdb itself ran the 5' RACE reads through MiXCR, one entry per CDR3 protein. Of around 320,000 distinct CDR3 sequences detected, around 21% appear once; the ten largest clones hold roughly 3.6%. This clonotype was seen a few times. Sequencing was performed on blood, either unsorted or a sorted T cell fraction (not recorded which). This sequence was found in a female donor with ankylosing spondylitis or in good health (not recorded which).

CDR3 nucleotide sequence: TGTGCCAGAAGCTTCTCATCCGACCTCCAGCATTTT. It translates to CARSFSSDLQHF. The chain is built from TRBV5-3 and TRBJ1-5; no definite D call. TRBV5-3 is an open reading frame, and its role is uncertain. This CDR3 contains 12 residues. V shed 2 bases and J shed 12 bases, with 12 bases lying between them.